This T cell receptor beta chain was profiled in a study of OX40 agonist ivuxolimab in advanced cancers. The CDR3 extends over 15 amino acids. V shed 4 bases, J shed 2 bases, and the junction held 5 bases outside the gene matches. The germline CDR1 and CDR2 sequences are SGHRS and YFSETQ. Sequencing was performed with immunoSEQ multiplex PCR; in TCRdb, only in-frame clones are kept and a portion is missing. This sample carries about 41,000 clones, more than 70% of them seen once, and the ten largest clones take approximately 3.7%. The table lists this clone with a count of one. J is TRBJ2-3 and V is TRBV5-1, with 9 bases matching TRBD1. This sequence was found in an adult with an advanced solid tumor such as melanoma, head and neck, liver or kidney cancer. Sequencing was performed on CD4+ or CD8+ T cells sorted from blood, taken in a trial of the OX40 agonist ivuxolimab. The CDR3 region has the DNA TGCGCCAGCAGCCCGGGACAGGGCTTCACAGATACGCAGTATTTT. Its protein is CASSPGQGFTDTQYF. Drawing the rest from reference TRBV5-1 and TRBJ2-3, the complete variable domain is KAGVTQTPRYLIKTRGQQVTLSCSPISGHRSVSWYQQTPGQGLQFLFEYFSETQRNKGNFPGRFSGRQFSNSRSEMNVSTLELGDSALYLCASSPGQGFTDTQYFGPGTRLTVL.